This TCR beta chain is drawn from a study of human T cells and chemical hapten exposure. Study-wide results and limits: With DPC sensitization, TCRs exceeding 1 in 1000 frequency showed no change. Large CDR3 similarity clusters arose significantly more often from expanded TCRs than from controls. Patch test score rose with PT1 expanded TCR count, significant at thresholds 8, 16 and 32, not 4.

As for time point: patch test 3, about 24 weeks after DPC sensitization. Treatment indicated: therapeutic diphenylcyclopropenone sensitization with weekly scalp DPC. Total RNA extraction was carried out from unfractionated whole blood. Original handling: Sample-level TCR yields exhibited a median of around 90,000, with a range of about 20,000 to 690,600. TCRdb re-called the RACE reads with MiXCR, one entry per CDR3 protein. The authors' filters were not applied to this entry. Of some 39,000 distinct CDR3 sequences in the sample, 9.5% were seen once. About this clonotype: What it binds is not known.

V dropped 0 bases and J dropped 4 bases, with 12 bases sitting between them. CDR1 and CDR2 from the germline V gene are LGHDT and YNNKEL (reference sequence). The CDR3 covers 15 residues. The material was whole blood, obtained in connection with sensitization to the hapten diphenylcyclopropenone (DPC). V usage is TRBV3-1 and J usage is TRBJ1-1, with D unclear. The TCR was taken from a man aged 50 to 59 with alopecia areata. Some clones in this sample may be carry-over from other donors' samples. Here the CDR3 DNA reads TGTGCCAGCAGCCAAGAAGGACCCCGGACCACTGAAGCTTTCTTT. Translation: CASSQEGPRTTEAFF. The full variable domain, its missing parts supplied by reference TRBV3-1 and TRBJ1-1, is DTAVSQTPKYLVTQMGNDKSIKCEQNLGHDTMYWYKQDSKKFLKIMFSYNNKELIINETVPNRFSPKSPDKAHLNLHINSLELGDSAVYFCASSQEGPRTTEAFFGQGTRLTVV.